This T cell receptor beta chain emerged from a study of identical twins. Study-wide results and caveats: Fewer insertions were carried by abundant cord blood beta clonotypes, but none was seen in memory repertoires.

For this clonotype: Its antigen remains unknown.

Germline V gene sequence: CDR1 DFQATT, CDR2 SNEGSKA (reference sequence). V lost 3 bases and J 5 bases, leaving 13 bases between the germline ends. The CDR3 loop spans 13 amino acids. TCRdb recomputed calls from the 5' RACE reads with MiXCR, one row per CDR3 protein. This sample has about 190,000 distinct CDR3 sequences; more than 15% occur once, and the top ten carry over 35%. In addition, the sample was reused for a study of T cells expressing NK-cell markers. That report adds: There were seven HCMV-seropositive donors and one seronegative donor among the eight sequenced. These same clonotypes (in several donors) also led the CD3+CD56-NKG2C+ fraction.

The receptor was isolated from a woman aged 18-30 years in good health. The sample was CD8+ T cells sorted from blood. The chain employs TRBV20-1 and TRBJ1-2, with D maybe TRBD1 (5 bases). Here the CDR3 DNA reads TGCAGTGCTAGTAAAGGCAGGGATTATGGCTACACCTTC. This translates into CSASKGRDYGYTF.